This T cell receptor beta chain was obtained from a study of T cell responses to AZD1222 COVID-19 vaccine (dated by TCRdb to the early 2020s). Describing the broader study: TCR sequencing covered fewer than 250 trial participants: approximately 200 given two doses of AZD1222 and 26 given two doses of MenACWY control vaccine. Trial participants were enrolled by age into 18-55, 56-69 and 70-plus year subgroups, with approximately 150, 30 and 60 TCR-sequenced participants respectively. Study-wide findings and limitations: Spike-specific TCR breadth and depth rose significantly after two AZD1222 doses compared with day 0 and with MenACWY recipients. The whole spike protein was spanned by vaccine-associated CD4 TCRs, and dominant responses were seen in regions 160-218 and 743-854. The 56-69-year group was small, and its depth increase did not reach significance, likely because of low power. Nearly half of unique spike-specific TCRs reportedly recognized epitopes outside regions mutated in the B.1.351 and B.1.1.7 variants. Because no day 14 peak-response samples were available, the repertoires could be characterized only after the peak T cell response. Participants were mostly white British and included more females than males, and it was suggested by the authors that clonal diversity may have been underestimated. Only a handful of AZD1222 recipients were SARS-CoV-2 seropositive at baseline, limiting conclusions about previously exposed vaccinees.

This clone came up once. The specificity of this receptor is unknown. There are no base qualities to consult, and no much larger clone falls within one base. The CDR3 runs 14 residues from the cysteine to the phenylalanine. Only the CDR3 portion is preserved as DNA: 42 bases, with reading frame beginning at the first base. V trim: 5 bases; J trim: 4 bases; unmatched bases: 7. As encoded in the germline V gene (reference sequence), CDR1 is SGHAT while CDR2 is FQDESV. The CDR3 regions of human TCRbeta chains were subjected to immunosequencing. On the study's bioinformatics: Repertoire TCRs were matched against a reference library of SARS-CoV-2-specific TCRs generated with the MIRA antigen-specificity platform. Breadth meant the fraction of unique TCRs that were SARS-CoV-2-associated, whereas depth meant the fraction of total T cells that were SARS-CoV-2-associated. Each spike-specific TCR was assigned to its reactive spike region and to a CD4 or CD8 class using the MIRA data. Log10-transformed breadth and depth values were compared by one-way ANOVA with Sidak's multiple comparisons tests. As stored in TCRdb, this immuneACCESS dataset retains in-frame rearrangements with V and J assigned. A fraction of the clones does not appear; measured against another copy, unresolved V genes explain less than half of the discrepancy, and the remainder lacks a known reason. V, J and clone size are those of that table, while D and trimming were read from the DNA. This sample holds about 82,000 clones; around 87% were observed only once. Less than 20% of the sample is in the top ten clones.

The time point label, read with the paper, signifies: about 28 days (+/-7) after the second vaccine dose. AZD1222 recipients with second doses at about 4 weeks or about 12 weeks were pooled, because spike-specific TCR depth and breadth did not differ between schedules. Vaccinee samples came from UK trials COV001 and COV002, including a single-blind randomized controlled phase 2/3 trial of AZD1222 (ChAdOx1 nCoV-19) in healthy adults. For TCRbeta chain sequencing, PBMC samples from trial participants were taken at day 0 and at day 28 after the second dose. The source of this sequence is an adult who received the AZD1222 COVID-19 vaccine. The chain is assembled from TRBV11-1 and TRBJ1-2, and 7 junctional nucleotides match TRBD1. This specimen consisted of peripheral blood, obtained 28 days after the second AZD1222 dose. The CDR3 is CASSPSRDSYGYTF. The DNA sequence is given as TGTGCCAGCAGCCCATCCCGGGACAGCTATGGCTACACCTTC.